The following is a T cell receptor beta chain sequence with its context. Sequencing used immunoSEQ multiplex PCR; TCRdb keeps in-frame clones, though not all of them. The sample has 54,000 or so clones, about 76% seen once. This specimen comes from a study of T cells in tuberculosis. Trimming took 10 bases from V and 6 from J, leaving 19 bases between them. This CDR3 comprises 14 residues. Germline loops: CDR1 LNHDA, CDR2 SQIVND (reference sequence). Thawed, overnight-rested PBMC were stained with GMM-loaded CD1B tetramer, viability dye and anti-CD3, then sorted. C32 glucose monomycolate from Rhodococcus equi was loaded onto the CD1B tetramers. Before cryopreservation, the sorted PBMC lost their CD14-expressing monocytes. Each donor contributed 95,000 to 100,000 sorted tetramer-negative cells.

V is TRBV19 and J is TRBJ2-1; D remains ambiguous. This TCR derives from an adult woman with latent tuberculosis. Sequenced material: CD1b-GMM tetramer-negative cells sorted from PBMCs. The CDR3 loop is CATSGHLGLNEQFF. The DNA of the CDR3 is TGTGCCACCTCGGGTCATCTAGGTCTCAATGAGCAGTTCTTC.